The rows below give T cell receptor beta chains drawn from one sample of a study of blood T cells in healthy people across ages. TCRdb called the 5' RACE reads again in MiXCR, with one record for every CDR3 protein. The profile shows 1.5 million to 2 million distinct CDR3 sequences, roughly 30% of them singletons. The sample consisted of blood. These receptors were obtained from a woman younger than 45 in good health. CDR3s include the opening cysteine and the closing phenylalanine or tryptophan. Each record gives: V gene, clone size, J gene, CDR3 protein. Clone size is not always given. Where it is, it says once, few, many or a class for expanded clones.

>TRBV9|many|TRBJ1-2
CASNGGNYGYTF
>TRBV10-3|few|TRBJ1-5
CAISGGASNQPQHF
>TRBV12-3/TRBV12-4|.|TRBJ1-1
CASSRGWGIEAFF
>TRBV20-1|.|TRBJ2-3
CSARWGTGSTDTQYF
>TRBV11-2|.|TRBJ2-3
CASSLKVGGVTDTQYF
>TRBV20-1|.|.
CSAREWGTGVETQYF
>TRBV20-1|.|TRBJ1-2
CSARGDDYGYTF
>TRBV6-6|.|TRBJ1-4
CASSLRDREGKLFF
>TRBV20-1|.|TRBJ2-7
CSAYPIPGQGYEQYF
>TRBV4-1|.|TRBJ2-7
CASSQGHRGHFEQYF
>TRBV9|once|TRBJ2-3
CASSPTWGVGTTDTQYF
>TRBV4-2|many|TRBJ1-1
CASSPQGMNTEAFF
>TRBV30|once|TRBJ1-5
CAWSTGQGVNQPQHF
>TRBV20-1|few|.
CRTSAYRETQYF
>TRBV6-8|few|.
CASSYPRGQPIYEQYF
>TRBV20-1|.|TRBJ1-2
CSAGRQLINYGYTF
>TRBV29-1|.|TRBJ1-1
CSVEGWRTGTNTEAFF
>TRBV29-1|few|TRBJ2-7
CSASSGRTPYEQYF
>TRBV7-9|.|TRBJ2-7
CANSSAVSYEQYF
>TRBV11-1|few|TRBJ2-1
CASSPGVAHPYNGQFF
>TRBV28|.|TRBJ1-1
CASSKLEGTGGPEAFF
>TRBV5-1|once|TRBJ2-7
CASSLAVGRLIYEQYF
>TRBV27|few|TRBJ1-5
CASPGLRPSSNQPQHF
>TRBV6-1|.|TRBJ1-2
CASNTNVGFFYGYTF
>TRBV12-3/TRBV12-4|.|TRBJ2-7
CASSFRDLGGDEQYF
>TRBV3-1|few|TRBJ1-2
CASSQEGRHGYTF
>TRBV7-9|.|TRBJ2-3
CASRDNEQYF
>TRBV7-2|.|TRBJ2-4
CAIARGPKCVENIQYF
>TRBV18|once|TRBJ2-5
CASSRGHETQYF
>TRBV10-3|.|TRBJ2-2
CAIRGGPGELFF
>TRBV5-4|.|TRBJ2-2
CASSLDKPGELFF
>TRBV18|.|TRBJ1-2
CASSPQGPAYGYTF
>TRBV28|.|TRBJ2-7
CASSLSWQGKPEQYF
>TRBV7-3|.|TRBJ1-2
CASSLTSQGDGYTF